The clone carrying this T cell receptor (beta chain) was observed at least ten times. The patients chosen for sequencing had shown expansion of CD8+CD57+ cells (detected by flow cytometry). As a group, the patients uniformly had severe acquired aplastic anemia. Patients had received no therapy at the time of blood sampling. The data are from a study of CD8+CD57+ T cells in acquired aplastic anemia. Study background: Roughly 3 ug was the average amount of DNA from sorted CD4+ and CD8+ cells.

The TCR beta profiling, which covered VDJ combination and CDR3 sequence, was carried out using genomic DNA as the template. TCRdb re-called the reads with MiXCR, one entry per CDR3 protein. The sample yields around 170,000 distinct CDR3 sequences, more than 45% seen once. The material sequenced was sorted CD4+, CD8+, or CD8+CD57+ T cells (not recorded which) from PBMCs. The sequence derives from a human donor with aplastic anemia.

The CDR3: CASSVAGQGVYGYTF. The CDR3 coding sequence is TGTGCCAGCAGCGTTGCCGGACAGGGGGTTTATGGCTACACCTTC. The chain carries TRBV9 and TRBJ1-2; 10 bases match TRBD1. V was clipped by 2 bases and J by 5 bases; unmatched bases: 6. The CDR3 covers 15 residues. CDR1 is SGDLS and CDR2 is YYNGEE in the germline V gene.